Listed below are T cell receptor beta chains from one sample, sequenced in a study of cytomegalovirus exposure and HLA in healthy donors. The data were produced by immunoSEQ multiplex PCR, yet TCRdb's version contains in-frame clones alone and is incomplete. The data show 150,000 to 200,000 clones, and the top ten clones hold 5.5% to 7.5%. Sequencing was performed on PBMCs. The receptors originated from a man aged 30 to 39 in good health and CMV-seronegative. The CDR3 runs from the conserved cysteine through the conserved F or W.

cdr3_length v_call cdr3_aa
16 TRBV27 CASRQLLALSSYEQYF
16 TRBV12-5 CASGLGQGTNTGELFF
15 TRBV7-9 CASRRASGGGYEQYF
16 TRBV27 CASSLSDRGFTDTQYF
14 TRBV5-5 CASSFDRGGETQYF
12 TRBV30 CAWSVGGYGYTF
14 TRBV18 CASSSDSSNYGYTF
15 TRBV6-6 CASSYGGQGGTEAFF
14 TRBV4-1 CASSPGAWNQPQHF
22 TRBV4-3 CASSQLFFQGTLMYSGANVLTF
14 TRBV5-1 CASSPQDPNTEAFF
15 TRBV4-1 CASSLGPGQGAEAFF
16 TRBV5-1 CASRTGTSGNTGELFF
15 TRBV28 CASSSRTYSNYGYTF
13 TRBV14 CASSRQAGTEAFF
18 TRBV18 CASSPSAGGADSNQPQHF
14 TRBV19 CASGLGQQYNEQFF
14 TRBV7-2 CASRLGGGGETQYF
14 TRBV18 CASSPRGGNTEAFF
15 TRBV7-6 CASSPQGFSGNTIYF
18 TRBV7-6 CASSLVDSASGRANEQFF
14 TRBV5-4 CASSFDISTAEAFF